This entry lists 23 T cell receptor beta chains sequenced from one sample in a study of Graves' ophthalmopathy and Graves' hyperthyroidism. Amplifying from RNA transcripts, the study obtained TCR beta CDR3 regions. First-round RT-PCR with HTBI primers preceded a second-round multiplex PCR. TCRdb processed the multiplex PCR reads anew with MiXCR; each CDR3 protein has one entry. The sample shows 500,000 to 700,000 distinct CDR3 sequences, approximately 35% of them seen only once. The specimen sequenced was peripheral blood or thyroid tissue (not recorded which). These TCRs come from an adult man with Graves' hyperthyroidism.

This clonotype appeared many times. This chain uses TRBV19 with TRBJ1-1; possible D gene TRBD1, 6 bases. The CDR3 is 15 residues long. V was clipped by 0 bases and J by 3 bases, with 11 bases between them. Germline V gene data show CDR1 as LNHDA and CDR2 as SQIVND (reference sequence). This chain's CDR3 is CASSIDPGQDTEAFF. Here the CDR3 DNA reads TGTGCCAGTAGTATAGATCCGGGACAAGACACTGAAGCTTTCTTT.

This chain links TRBV5-5 with TRBJ2-5, with D tentatively TRBD2 (6 bases). V was shortened by 6 bases and J by 2 bases, with 11 bases between the two germline ends. The CDR3 consists of 13 residues. CDR1 SGHKS and CDR2 YYEKEE come from the germline V gene (reference sequence). The CDR3 protein is CASNGGLQETQYF. CDR3 nucleotide sequence: TGTGCCAGCAACGGTGGACTACAAGAGACCCAGTACTTC.

There are many counts of this clonotype. V gene TRBV20-1 combines with J gene TRBJ1-4; 9 bases match TRBD1. The CDR3 has 14 residues. J lost 7 bases, V lost 3 bases, and 6 bases had no gene match. Germline CDR1 reads DFQATT; CDR2 reads SNEGSKA (reference sequence). In DNA form, the CDR3 reads TGCAGTGCTAGGTTACAGGGGGCGGGTGAAAAACTGTTTTTT. It encodes CSARLQGAGEKLFF.

Turning to this clonotype: This could be a read error, since a much larger clone is one nucleotide away. The J gene is TRBJ2-7, the V gene TRBV19, with D perhaps assigned TRBD1 or TRBD2 (6 bases each). The germline V gene has CDR1 LNHDA and CDR2 SQIVND (reference sequence). There are 15 residues in the CDR3. In nucleotides, the CDR3 is TGTGCCGGTAGTATAGCGGACAGCTCGACCTACGAGCAGTACTTC. Its protein is CAGSIADSSTYEQYF.

The chain links TRBV24-1 to TRBJ1-5; maybe TRBD1 (5 bases). The V gene's germline CDR1 is KGHDR and CDR2 SFDVKD. V lost 4 bases and J 4 bases, leaving 13 bases between the germline ends. The CDR3 consists of 15 residues. The CDR3 DNA reads TGTGCCACCAGTGACCCGTCCGGGGGGAATCAGCCCCAGCATTTT. This translates into CATSDPSGGNQPQHF.

This clonotype appeared a few times. The V call is TRBV5-6, the J call TRBJ2-7; D not certain. CDR1 and CDR2 from the germline V gene are SGHDT and YYEEEE. This CDR3 spans 15 amino acids. The V and J ends lost 1 base and 0 bases respectively, with 11 bases between them. In DNA, the CDR3 is TGTGCCAGCAGCTTGAGAAGGGCGAGCTCCTACGAGCAGTACTTC. Translated, it gives CASSLRRASSYEQYF.

This clonotype has ten or more counts. The V and J genes are TRBV19 and TRBJ1-6; no clear D. CDR1 is LNHDA, CDR2 SQIVND, per germline (reference sequence). Trimming cost V 5 bases and J 5 bases, with 16 bases left between them. The CDR3 runs to 16 residues. The CDR3 reads CASSPLPAANNSPLHF. CDR3 DNA: TGTGCCAGTAGTCCCCTCCCGGCAGCCAATAATTCACCCCTCCACTTT.

The rearrangement links TRBV7-3 to TRBJ2-7; TRBD1 matches at 9 bases. With V trimmed by 6 bases and J by 0 bases, 9 bases remained unmatched. The CDR3 covers 16 residues. Germline values: CDR1 SGHTA, CDR2 FQGTGA. The DNA of the CDR3 is TGTGCCAGCAGAAGAGACAGGGGGACTGGCTCCTACGAGCAGTACTTC. Protein sequence: CASRRDRGTGSYEQYF.

This clonotype occurred many times. This rearrangement joins TRBV7-3 to TRBJ1-1; D uncertain. Trimming took off 2 bases at V and 5 bases at J, with 9 bases between the two ends. The length of the CDR3 is 13 residues. CDR1 and CDR2 (germline): SGHTA, FQGTGA. CDR3 nucleotide sequence: TGTGCCAGCAGCTTAGTAGGGTGGACTGAAGCTTTCTTT. Translating gives CASSLVGWTEAFF.

In this sample, this clonotype turned up many times. The rearrangement uses TRBV9 and TRBJ1-6, with unresolved D. CDR3 length: 12 residues. The V gene's germline CDR1 is SGDLS and CDR2 YYNGEE. Deletions cut 2 bases from V and 3 bases from J, with 0 bases between. The CDR3 loop is CASSVYNSPLHF. The CDR3 DNA reads TGTGCCAGCAGCGTCTATAATTCACCCCTCCACTTT.

This clonotype was recorded many times. The genes are TRBV5-1 and TRBJ1-1; 7 nucleotides agree with TRBD1. The CDR3 totals 15 residues. CDR1 and CDR2 (germline): SGHRS, YFSETQ. The V segment lost 2 bases and the J segment 2 bases; nucleotides outside the gene matches: 6. CDR3: CASSLQGSFNTEAFF. The CDR3 DNA sequence: TGCGCCAGCAGCTTACAGGGGTCTTTTAACACTGAAGCTTTCTTT. The whole variable domain, filled in from reference TRBV5-1 and TRBJ1-1, reads KAGVTQTPRYLIKTRGQQVTLSCSPISGHRSVSWYQQTPGQGLQFLFEYFSETQRNKGNFPGRFSGRQFSNSRSEMNVSTLELGDSALYLCASSLQGSFNTEAFFGQGTRLTVV.

This clonotype was observed a few times. No DNA is shown, since the ends of the CDR3 on it are uncertain; the CDR3 is the one TCRdb lists. This sequence joins TRBV5-4 and TRBJ1-2; TRBD1, the D gene given by the table, was not confirmed from the DNA. From germline, CDR1 is SGHNT and CDR2 YYREEE (reference sequence). With termini counted, the CDR3 has 18 amino acids. This CDR3 reads CASSLGTGQGALNYGYTF.

This clonotype was recorded many times. The gene calls are TRBV7-9 and TRBJ2-7; 10 nucleotides agree with TRBD2. Germline assignment: CDR1 SEHNR and CDR2 FQNEAQ (reference sequence). Losses at the gene ends were 5 bases for V and 5 bases for J; bases not matched to a gene: 3. CDR3 length: 13 amino acids. The CDR3 region is CASSPSGGHEQYF. DNA of the CDR3: TGTGCCAGCAGCCCTAGCGGGGGCCACGAGCAGTACTTC.

V usage is TRBV12-5 and J usage is TRBJ1-1; D gene uncertain. Trimming took off 5 bases at V and 3 bases at J, with 16 bases between the two ends. The CDR3 is 15 residues long. CDR1 is LGHNT and CDR2 is FRNRAP in the germline V gene. The CDR3 coding sequence is TGTGCTAGTGGTCTATCCTTCCATTTGGACACTGAAGCTTTCTTT. Amino acid sequence: CASGLSFHLDTEAFF.

This clonotype was seen more than once but under ten times. The rearrangement links TRBV2 to TRBJ1-5, with 8 bases matching TRBD1. This CDR3 spans 15 amino acids. V dropped 5 bases and J dropped 6; count of bases not matched to a gene: 9. The germline gives CDR1 SNHLY, CDR2 FYNNEI. The CDR3 DNA is TGTGCCAGCAGTTCCTACAGGGGGGGGGTTCAGCCCCAGCATTTT. Translation gives CASSSYRGGVQPQHF.

CDR3 sequence: CASSPPSGQFNEKLFF. In DNA form, the CDR3 reads TGTGCCAGCAGCCCGCCATCGGGACAGTTTAATGAAAAACTGTTTTTT. The chain recombines TRBV11-3 with TRBJ1-4; 7 nucleotides match TRBD1. This CDR3 has 16 amino acids. V lost 5 bases to trimming and J lost 4 bases; unmatched junction nucleotides: 10. Germline-derived CDR1 and CDR2 are SGHNT and YENEEA.

Remarks on this clonotype: This may be a read error: a much more frequent sequence differs by one nucleotide. This chain links TRBV29-1 with TRBJ1-4; possibly TRBD1 for D (5 bases). In germline, CDR1 is SQVTM, CDR2 ANQGSEA. The ends were cut back, 5 bases at V and 8 bases at J, with 15 bases in the middle. The CDR3 is 13 amino acids. The CDR3 DNA is TGCAGCGTTACTCACAGGAAAGGAGAAAAACTGTTTTTT. Translated: CSVTHRKGEKLFF.

Ten or more counts support this clonotype. The chain combines TRBV27 with TRBJ1-5, with a weak D call TRBD1 (5 bases). V lost 1 base and J 8 bases, leaving 9 bases between the germline ends. Per germline, CDR1 MNHEY and CDR2 SMNVEV (reference sequence). The length of the CDR3 is 13 residues. The CDR3 sequence: CASSLWGGKPQHF. In DNA, the CDR3 is TGTGCCAGCAGTTTATGGGGGGGAAAGCCCCAGCATTTT.

This clonotype was seen just once. The rearrangement uses TRBV10-3 and TRBJ2-7; 7 bases map to TRBD2. With V trimmed by 2 bases and J by 6 bases, 7 bases remained unmatched. CDR1 and CDR2 (germline): ENHRY, SYGVKD. This CDR3 is 14 amino acids long. CDR3: CAISEGGGGSEQYF. CDR3 coding DNA: TGTGCCATCAGTGAGGGTGGAGGCGGGAGCGAGCAGTACTTC.

The J gene is TRBJ1-2, the V gene TRBV4-3, with D possibly matching TRBD1 (5 bases). This CDR3 comprises 14 residues. Deletions cut 1 base from V and 8 bases from J, with 14 bases between. Germline CDR1 LGHNA, CDR2 YSLEER. The CDR3 DNA follows: TGCGCCAGCAGCCAAGCATTGGGGGACGGGGGCTACACCTTC. It yields the protein CASSQALGDGGYTF.

The table lists this clonotype with many counts. The rearrangement uses TRBV14 and TRBJ2-2; D remains ambiguous. V lost 4 bases and J lost 3, with 9 bases in between. CDR1 SGHDN and CDR2 FVKESK come from the germline V gene. The CDR3 loop spans 14 amino acids. The DNA of the CDR3 is TGTGCCAGCAGCCGCAGATCCGACACCGGGGAGCTGTTTTTT. This sequence encodes CASSRRSDTGELFF.

V usage is TRBV7-2 and J usage is TRBJ2-7, with 13 bases lining up with TRBD2. TRBJ2-1 matches the DNA end more closely, so the J call is doubtful. Germline V gene lookup returns CDR1 SGHTA and CDR2 FQGNSA. The CDR3 runs 16 residues. The CDR3 bases are TGTGCCAGCAGCTTAGAGGTGGGACTAGCGGGATCCCCGCAGTTCTTC. It yields the protein CASSLEVGLAGSPQFF.

V is TRBV5-1 and J is TRBJ1-1; D is uncertain. CDR1 and CDR2 from the germline V gene are SGHRS and YFSETQ. The V end lost 2 bases, the J end lost 3 bases, and 14 bases lay between the germline ends. This CDR3 is 15 amino acids long. The DNA of the CDR3 is TGCGCCAGCAGCTTCTTCGACCTTCGGGACACTGAAGCTTTCTTT. Translation: CASSFFDLRDTEAFF.